This T cell receptor (beta chain) was found in a study of blood T cell repertoires in COVID-19. There are 16 residues in the CDR3. Trimming took off 0 bases at V and 1 base at J, with 13 bases between the two ends. Germline V gives CDR1 SGDLS, CDR2 YYNGEE. Original methodology: Scientists estimated how many nucleated cells there were by amplifying reference gene primers. Repertoires were generated with immunoSEQ multiplex PCR, while TCRdb's copy carries only in-frame clones and drops some. The DNA was the basis for D and trimming; V, J and clone size are from that table. The table includes around 150,000 clones, about 86% detected once.

The sequenced material came from peripheral blood. J is TRBJ2-5 and V is TRBV9; maybe TRBD2 (6 bases). The sequence derives from a woman aged 70-85 years with COVID-19, enrolled during active disease. CDR3 DNA sequence: TGTGCCAGCAGCGTAGGGTACGGGGGTGCCCAAGAGACCCAGTACTTC. It yields the protein CASSVGYGGAQETQYF.